This section outlines one T cell receptor beta chain sequence together with its context. The target of this receptor is not known. No much larger clone is present one base from it, and per-base qualities are unavailable. The data are from a study of technical replicates of blood from a handful of donors (dated by TCRdb to between 2016 and 2019). Trimming takes 2 bases from V and 2 bases from J, and the germline ends sit 11 bases apart. The germline V gene gives CDR1 as SGHVS and CDR2 as FQNEAQ. Taken from cysteine to phenylalanine, the CDR3 has 15 residues. Here the CDR3 DNA is all that survives: 45 bases in frame from base 1. The library was generated by the immunoSEQ multiplex PCR assay. In its TCRdb copy, this immuneACCESS table keeps in-frame sequences only and misses some clones. Where compared with another copy, unresolved V genes explain less than half of these, and the others have no known cause. The sample has about 75,000 clones on record, approximately 97% of them singletons. The ten largest clones add up to under 0.3% of the sample.

This sequence originates from a human donor in good health. Sequencing was performed on T cells isolated from PBMCs. The chain is assembled from TRBV7-8 and TRBJ2-3, and possibly TRBD1, on 5 matching bases. The nucleotide sequence reads as follows: TGTGCCAGCAGCTTACAGGGTCGGTCCACAGATACGCAGTATTTT. Its protein reads: CASSLQGRSTDTQYF.